These 25 T cell receptor beta chains were all obtained from the same sample, sequenced in a study of identifying expanded T cells in peripheral blood. Libraries were prepared by immunoSEQ multiplex PCR; TCRdb keeps only in-frame clonotypes and omits some of them. The sample holds 100,000 or so clones, 80% to 90% seen once. Sequencing input: blood. These receptors came from a person aged 18 to 75 in good health.

The V gene is TRBV6-5, the J gene TRBJ1-1; D might be TRBD1 (5 bases). Trimming stripped 5 bases from V and 4 bases from J, with 14 bases between. The CDR3 has 14 amino acids. The germline CDR1 and CDR2 sequences are MNHEY and SVGAGI. The CDR3 nucleotides read TGTGCCAGCAGTCCGCAGGGATATACCACTGAAGCTTTCTTT. Amino acids: CASSPQGYTTEAFF.

V and J are TRBV4-3 and TRBJ1-2; TRBD1 matches at 11 bases. Trimming at V came to 3 bases and at J to 4 bases, leaving 10 bases not matched to a gene. Germline V CDR1 and CDR2: LGHNA, YSLEER. The CDR3 covers 17 residues. The CDR3 here is CASSHLGQGAFGYGYTF. The CDR3 bases are TGCGCCAGCAGCCACCTCGGACAGGGGGCGTTTGGCTATGGCTACACCTTC.

This clone showed up just once. This rearrangement joins TRBV28 to TRBJ1-2; TRBD1 matches 9 bases. V was clipped by 3 bases and J by 6 bases; unmatched bases: 20. This CDR3 region has 19 residues. CDR1 is MDHEN, CDR2 SYDVKM, per germline. CDR3 sequence: CASSLPGQGFRRADHGYTF. DNA of the CDR3: TGTGCCAGCAGTTTGCCGGGACAGGGTTTTCGGCGGGCCGACCATGGCTACACCTTC.

The V call is TRBV5-4, the J call TRBJ2-1; 12 positions match TRBD2. Unmatched junction bases numbered 3, after V lost 1 base and J lost 7 bases. Germline CDR1 reads SGHNT; CDR2 reads YYREEE (reference sequence). CDR3 length equals 15 residues. CDR3 nucleotides: TGTGCCAGCAGCTTGAGGACTAGCGGGGTGAATGAGCAGTTCTTC. Protein sequence: CASSLRTSGVNEQFF. Filled out from reference TRBV5-4 and TRBJ2-1, the complete variable domain reads ETGVTQSPTHLIKTRGQQVTLRCSSQSGHNTVSWYQQALGQGPQFIFQYYREEENGRGNFPPRFSGLQFPNYSSELNVNALELDDSALYLCASSLRTSGVNEQFFGPGTRLTVL.

V is TRBV5-1 and J is TRBJ2-1; D uncertain. This CDR3 contains 14 residues. CDR1 and CDR2 (germline): SGHRS, YFSETQ. Deletions cut 7 bases from V and 5 bases from J, with 16 bases between. For the CDR3, the DNA is TGCGCCAGCGCTACTTTATCTTGGAACAATGAGCAGTTCTTC. Protein: CASATLSWNNEQFF.

The table lists this clone with a count of one. This chain links TRBV4-2 with TRBJ1-3, with TRBD1 matching 7 bases. Germline values: CDR1 LGHNA, CDR2 YNFKEQ. V was clipped by 1 base and J by 0 bases; unmatched bases: 6. CDR3 size: 17 residues. The CDR3 bases are TGTGCCAGCAGCCAAGGAAGACAGGGCAGCTCTGGAAACACCATATATTTT. This sequence encodes CASSQGRQGSSGNTIYF.

J is TRBJ1-2 and V is TRBV6-1; possibly TRBD1 for D (5 bases). The CDR3 is 14 residues long. Germline loops: CDR1 MNHNS, CDR2 SASEGT. Trimming removed 6 bases at V and 5 bases at J, with 16 bases between. The CDR3 DNA is TGTGCCAGCAGCCCCCGCGGGGGGTTTTATGGCTACACCTTC. Encoded protein: CASSPRGGFYGYTF.

The CDR3 loop is CASSRLGQGVQETQYF. The CDR3 DNA reads as TGTGCCAGCAGCCGATTAGGACAGGGGGTACAAGAGACCCAGTACTTC. V gene TRBV7-6 combines with J gene TRBJ2-5, with 10 bases lining up with TRBD1. This CDR3 region has 16 residues. The ends lost 5 bases at V and 2 bases at J; junction bases unmatched: 8. The germline V gene has CDR1 SGHVS and CDR2 FNYEAQ. Combining the CDR3 with reference TRBV7-6 and TRBJ2-5 gives the whole variable domain GAGVSQSPRYKVTKRGQDVALRCDPISGHVSLYWYRQALGQGPEFLTYFNYEAQQDKSGLPNDRFSAERPEGSISTLTIQRTEQRDSAMYRCASSRLGQGVQETQYFGPGTRLLVL.

This sequence joins TRBV12-5 and TRBJ1-6, with D possibly being TRBD1 (6 bases). The CDR3 totals 14 residues. V dropped 7 bases and J dropped 4 bases, with 11 bases sitting between them. Per germline, CDR1 LGHNT and CDR2 FRNRAP. This CDR3 reads CASAPGHYNSPLHF. The CDR3, as DNA: TGTGCTAGTGCCCCGGGACATTATAATTCACCCCTCCACTTT.

The chain links TRBV2 to TRBJ1-1; a weak D match, TRBD1 (5 bases). Deletions cut 4 bases from V and 1 base from J, with 7 bases between. Germline V CDR1 and CDR2: SNHLY, FYNNEI. CDR3 length equals 13 residues. The CDR3: CASSVGPNTEAFF. CDR3 bases: TGTGCCAGCAGTGTGGGGCCGAACACTGAAGCTTTCTTT.

This chain links TRBV29-1 with TRBJ2-5; D is ambiguous. V was clipped by 6 bases and J by 4 bases, with 9 bases between them. The CDR3 loop spans 11 amino acids. Germline CDR1 reads SQVTM; CDR2 reads ANQGSEA. The CDR3 loop is CSVPIGETQYF. The CDR3 DNA reads TGCAGCGTGCCGATCGGAGAGACCCAGTACTTC.

The chain has TRBV28 and TRBJ2-1, with TRBD1 matching over 8 bases. Germline V gives CDR1 MDHEN, CDR2 SYDVKM. This CDR3 is built from 16 residues. V lost 5 bases and J lost 4; bases outside the gene matches: 10. The DNA of the CDR3 is TGTGCCAGCAGTACGACAGGGGAGTTAGGGTACAATGAGCAGTTCTTC. This encodes CASSTTGELGYNEQFF.

The chain employs TRBV19 and TRBJ2-1, with unresolved D. V lost 3 bases and J lost 4, with 10 bases in between. Germline CDR1 reads LNHDA; CDR2 reads SQIVND (reference sequence). The CDR3 is made up of 14 amino acids. The CDR3 nucleotides read TGTGCCAGTAGTATCTCGGCCGGGTACAATGAGCAGTTCTTC. Translated, it gives CASSISAGYNEQFF.

This rearrangement joins TRBV9 to TRBJ1-6; D not resolved. CDR3 size: 16 residues. Trimming removed 2 bases from V and 10 bases from J, with 19 bases in between. Germline V CDR1 and CDR2: SGDLS, YYNGEE. CDR3 sequence (DNA): TGTGCCAGCAGCGTTCGGCCAGAAGGTTCCTCCTCACCCCTCCACTTT. Translated: CASSVRPEGSSSPLHF.

The genes are TRBV6-5 and TRBJ2-2; no definite D call. Trimming took 2 bases from V and 10 from J, leaving 14 bases between them. Germline CDR1 and CDR2: MNHEY and SVGAGI. The CDR3 spans 14 residues. CDR3 amino acids: CASSYTETTTELFF. The CDR3 DNA reads as TGTGCCAGCAGTTACACCGAAACCACAACGGAGCTGTTTTTT.

The chain is built from TRBV28 and TRBJ2-1, with D possibly TRBD1 on 5 matching bases. The V gene lost 6 bases and the J gene lost 8 bases, with 11 bases spanning the gap. Germline V gene sequence: CDR1 MDHEN, CDR2 SYDVKM. The CDR3 runs 12 residues. The CDR3 DNA sequence: TGTGCCAGCAGAACCCCAGGGTATGAGCAGTTCTTC. Translated: CASRTPGYEQFF.

The chain links TRBV5-1 to TRBJ1-6; TRBD1 matches 11 bases. The junction had 11 bases not matched to a gene; V was cut back by 4 bases and J by 2 bases. CDR1 is SGHRS and CDR2 is YFSETQ in the germline V gene. This CDR3 has 19 residues. The CDR3 DNA reads TGCGCCAGCAGCCTCCAGATCGGGACAGGGGGTGCCTATAATTCACCCCTCCACTTT. Protein: CASSLQIGTGGAYNSPLHF. Looking up the rest from reference TRBV5-1 and TRBJ1-6 gives the full variable domain: KAGVTQTPRYLIKTRGQQVTLSCSPISGHRSVSWYQQTPGQGLQFLFEYFSETQRNKGNFPGRFSGRQFSNSRSEMNVSTLELGDSALYLCASSLQIGTGGAYNSPLHFGNGTRLTVT.

The chain recombines TRBV19 with TRBJ1-2; D gene ambiguous. The V and J ends lost 7 bases and 0 bases respectively, with 3 bases between them. Germline CDR1 reads LNHDA; CDR2 reads SQIVND (reference sequence). The CDR3 spans 11 residues. CDR3 in amino acids: CASTANYGYTF. The CDR3 DNA follows: TGTGCCAGTACCGCTAACTATGGCTACACCTTC.

The V gene is TRBV6-1, the J gene TRBJ2-7; D uncertain. Trimming cost V 0 bases and J 2 bases, with 14 bases left between them. Germline CDR1 is MNHNS and CDR2 is SASEGT. The CDR3 length is 16 residues. CDR3 residues: CASSEARVWMTYEQYF. The CDR3 DNA follows: TGTGCCAGCAGTGAAGCGCGTGTCTGGATGACCTACGAGCAGTACTTC.

The rearrangement uses TRBV10-3 and TRBJ2-7, with D uncertain. This CDR3 is 12 amino acids long. V lost 3 bases, J lost 7 bases, and 10 bases lay in between. Germline-derived CDR1 and CDR2 are ENHRY and SYGVKD. The CDR3 DNA reads as TGTGCCATCAGTGACCCTCCTAAGGAGCAGTACTTC. Translation gives CAISDPPKEQYF.

The V and J genes are TRBV29-1 and TRBJ2-6; D is unclear. Germline CDR1 and CDR2: SQVTM and ANQGSEA. Trimming cost V 4 bases and J 0 bases, with 7 bases left between them. The CDR3 loop spans 14 amino acids. The CDR3 reads CSVGTGSGANVLTF. For the CDR3, the DNA is TGCAGCGTTGGTACTGGCTCTGGGGCCAACGTCCTGACTTTC. The full variable domain, in which reference TRBV29-1 and TRBJ2-6 provide the parts outside the CDR3, is SAVISQKPSRDICQRGTSLTIQCQVDSQVTMMFWYRQQPGQSLTLIATANQGSEATYESGFVIDKFPISRPNLTFSTLTVSNMSPEDSSIYLCSVGTGSGANVLTFGAGSRLTVL.

V and J are TRBV20-1 and TRBJ2-5, with D perhaps being TRBD1 or TRBD2 (5 bases each). The germline gives CDR1 DFQATT, CDR2 SNEGSKA (reference sequence). Trimming cost V 1 base and J 5 bases, with 5 bases left between them. The CDR3 length is 11 residues. CDR3 sequence: CSARGGETQYF. CDR3 coding DNA: TGCAGTGCTAGAGGGGGGGAGACCCAGTACTTC.

V and J are TRBV5-5 and TRBJ1-1, with D tentatively TRBD1 (5 bases). Germline values: CDR1 SGHKS, CDR2 YYEKEE (reference sequence). The CDR3 covers 14 residues. V was shortened by 2 bases and J by 3 bases, with 11 bases between the two germline ends. CDR3 amino acids: CASSFNQGDTEAFF. The DNA of the CDR3 is TGTGCCAGCAGCTTCAATCAGGGCGACACTGAAGCTTTCTTT.

This sequence joins TRBV11-2 and TRBJ1-2, with 7 bases fitting TRBD1. Germline-derived CDR1 and CDR2 are SGHAT and FQNNGV. CDR3 length equals 13 residues. After removal of 5 bases from V and 5 bases from J, the junction contained 5 bases not matched to a gene. The chain's CDR3 is CASSRTGFYGYTF. The CDR3 nucleotides are TGTGCCAGCAGCCGGACAGGCTTTTATGGCTACACCTTC.

This chain connects TRBV9 to TRBJ2-1; the D gene is possibly TRBD2 (7 bases). This CDR3 comprises 15 residues. CDR1 and CDR2 (germline): SGDLS, YYNGEE. V was trimmed by 0 bases and J by 8 bases, leaving 15 bases between them. CDR3 sequence: CASSVGGGALDEQFF. The CDR3, as DNA: TGTGCCAGCAGCGTAGGAGGGGGGGCCTTAGATGAGCAGTTCTTC. Full variable domain (remainder filled in from reference TRBV9 and TRBJ2-1): DSGVTQTPKHLITATGQRVTLRCSPRSGDLSVYWYQQSLDQGLQFLIQYYNGEERAKGNILERFSAQQFPDLHSELNLSSLELGDSALYFCASSVGGGALDEQFFGPGTRLTVL.